Below, one T cell receptor (beta chain) is given with its context. Combining iRepertoire HTBI primers with Arm-PCR of CDR3 regions, the authors built TCR beta libraries. TCRdb itself ran the multiplex PCR reads through MiXCR, one entry per CDR3 protein. The sample consists of about 620,000 distinct CDR3 sequences, roughly 16% of them appearing once. This entry belongs to a study of regulatory T cells in long-lasting Graves disease. Sample time point: newly diagnosed GD, antithyroid drugs for less than 3 months. PBMC-derived RNA was used for the TCR library. CDR1 and CDR2 from the germline V gene are MGHDK and SYGVNS. The V end lost 0 bases, the J end lost 6 bases, and 4 bases lay between the germline ends. The CDR3 totals 12 residues. These same data were also listed under a study on T cells in Graves' hyperthyroidism and ophthalmopathy.

This specimen was peripheral blood mononuclear cells (PBMCs), taken at new diagnosis, from a patient treated with antithyroid drugs. The rearrangement joins TRBV25-1 to TRBJ2-3; D unresolved. This clonotype was obtained from a woman in her twenties or thirties with Graves disease. This CDR3 is CASSEYGDTQYF. The CDR3 nucleotides are TGTGCCAGCAGTGAATATGGGGATACGCAGTATTTT. Supplemented by reference TRBV25-1 and TRBJ2-3, the full variable domain reads EADIYQTPRYLVIGTGKKITLECSQTMGHDKMYWYQQDPGMELHLIHYSYGVNSTEKGDLSSESTVSRIRTEHFPLTLESARPSHTSQYLCASSEYGDTQYFGPGTRLTVL.